The 6 T cell receptor beta chains in this list originate from one sample, sequenced in a study of T cell responses to AZD1222 COVID-19 vaccine. Clones were read by immunoSEQ multiplex PCR, and TCRdb kept only the in-frame ones, dropping some. The sample lists 95,000 to 150,000 clones, approximately 88% seen once, with 4.5% to 5% in the top ten. Sequenced here: peripheral blood, sampled on day 0 of AZD1222 vaccination. These receptors originate from an adult in good health.

The chain employs TRBV7-9 and TRBJ2-3; TRBD2 is a possible D gene (6 bases). Germline CDR1 is SEHNR and CDR2 is FQNEAQ (reference sequence). The CDR3 spans 15 residues. Trimming pared 6 bases from V and 0 bases from J, leaving 13 bases between. DNA of the CDR3: TGTGCCAGCAGATTTCCGGGACTCAGCACAGATACGCAGTATTTT. This codes for CASRFPGLSTDTQYF.

In DNA form, the CDR3 reads TGTGCCAGCAGTTACTCGAGACCAAACGGAAACACCATATATTTT. Protein product: CASSYSRPNGNTIYF. The chain has TRBV6-5 and TRBJ1-3; D remains unclear. Germline V gene sequence: CDR1 MNHEY, CDR2 SVGAGI. CDR3 length: 15 residues. Deletions cut 0 bases from V and 4 bases from J, with 10 bases between.

V usage is TRBV19 and J usage is TRBJ1-1, with D possibly TRBD1 on 5 matching bases. CDR1 is LNHDA and CDR2 is SQIVND in the germline V gene (reference sequence). V was cut by 3 bases and J by 4 bases, with 12 bases left in between. This CDR3 comprises 14 residues. The CDR3 DNA sequence: TGTGCCAGTAGTATGTTTGCTGGGGGCACTGAAGCTTTCTTT. It codes for CASSMFAGGTEAFF.

The gene calls are TRBV19 and TRBJ1-2; TRBD1 aligns across 8 bases. The CDR3 is 16 residues long. V gave up 6 bases and J gave up 3 bases; unmatched junction bases: 12. The V gene's germline CDR1 is LNHDA and CDR2 SQIVND (reference sequence). The CDR3: CASRPVTGGYHYGYTF. The CDR3 coding sequence is TGTGCCAGTAGACCCGTTACAGGGGGGTATCACTATGGCTACACCTTC.

The V and J genes are TRBV27 and TRBJ2-7; D is unresolved. Germline V gene lookup returns CDR1 MNHEY and CDR2 SMNVEV (reference sequence). This CDR3 contains 14 residues. Trimming shortened V by 4 bases and J by 0 bases, and 10 bases separated the two germline ends. CDR3 in DNA: TGTGCCAGCAGTTCCCCACTGAACTCCTACGAGCAGTACTTC. Encoded protein: CASSSPLNSYEQYF.

This clone was found once. The CDR3 here is CASSTGRGTEAFF. The CDR3 bases are TGTGCCAGCAGCACAGGTAGAGGCACTGAAGCTTTCTTT. The chain joins TRBV7-2 to TRBJ1-1; weak D call: TRBD1 (5 bases). The V gene's germline CDR1 is SGHTA and CDR2 FQGNSA. The V gene lost 5 bases and the J gene lost 4 bases, with 11 bases spanning the gap. The length of the CDR3 is 13 residues.